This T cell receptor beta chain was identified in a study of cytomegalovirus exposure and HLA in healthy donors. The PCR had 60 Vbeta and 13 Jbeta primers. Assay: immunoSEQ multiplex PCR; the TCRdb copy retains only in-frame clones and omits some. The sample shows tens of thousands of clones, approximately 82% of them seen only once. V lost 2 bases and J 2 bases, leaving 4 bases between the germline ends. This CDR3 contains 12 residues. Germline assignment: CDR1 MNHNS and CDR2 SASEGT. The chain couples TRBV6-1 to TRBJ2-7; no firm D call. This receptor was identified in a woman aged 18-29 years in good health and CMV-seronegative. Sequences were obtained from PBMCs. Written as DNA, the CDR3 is TGTGCCAGCAGTGAACTCCCCTACGAGCAGTACTTC. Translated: CASSELPYEQYF.